This paragraph covers one TCR beta chain sequence. Its specificity is unknown. The PCR used 60 Vbeta and 13 Jbeta primers. Profiling relied on immunoSEQ multiplex PCR, and the TCRdb table lists in-frame clones only, not all of them. The data contain some 130,000 clones, more than 75% of them singletons. This sample is drawn from a study of cytomegalovirus exposure and HLA in healthy donors. General study findings and limits: Upon later analysis, HLA-associated TCR beta chains proved more clonally expanded than other, equally common chains. Data from an earlier analysis indicated that most TCR beta V segments were productive either about 87% or about 30% of the time.

In germline, CDR1 is MNHEY, CDR2 SMNVEV (reference sequence). V lost 0 bases, J lost 5 bases, and 13 bases lay in between. The CDR3 is 15 residues long. The sample consisted of PBMCs. This TCR was recovered from a female donor in good health and CMV-seronegative. This chain uses TRBV27 with TRBJ1-2, with D possibly being TRBD1 (5 bases). This CDR3 is CASSLSGPGGYGYTF. The CDR3 nucleotides read TGTGCCAGCAGTTTATCGGGTCCGGGGGGGTATGGCTACACCTTC.